This TCR beta chain comes out of a study of blood T cell repertoires in COVID-19. Study-wide background: Donors in the United States, Italy and Spain gave samples during acute or convalescent COVID-19.

The CDR3 has 21 amino acids. The repertoire was sequenced with immunoSEQ multiplex PCR; TCRdb's copy has only in-frame clones and lacks some. The data hold under 150,000 clones, with around nine tenths observed a single time. Sequencing used peripheral blood. This chain joins TRBV7-5 and TRBJ2-2; the DNA was not compared with TRBD1, the D call given in the table. TRBV7-5 is described as a pseudogene. The source of this sequence is a woman in her sixties or seventies who had recovered from COVID-19. Here the CDR3 DNA reads TGTGCCAGAAGCTTATTTGGGACAGGGGGCGGATCCCTGGAGAACACCGGGGAGCTGTTTTTT. Translated: CARSLFGTGGGSLENTGELFF.